This TCR beta chain was found in a study of T cell repertoires in cytomegalovirus infection. Study-wide context: An indication of both CMV infection and matching HLA type came from public TCR beta signatures.

Findings and limits, study-wide: Summed frequency of public TCR beta families distinguished CMV carriers with the relevant HLA. HLA-C-restricted CMV-specific TCR beta clonotypes were dominant in the ex vivo response.

TCRdb reprocessed the reads with MiXCR, giving one entry per CDR3 protein. The repertoire consists of fewer than 300,000 distinct CDR3 sequences, with about 25% occurring once and the leading ten covering 14%. This clonotype was counted a few times. Its antigen is unidentified. The CDR3 runs 14 residues. Germline assignment: CDR1 SQVTM and CDR2 ANQGSEA. With 6 bases clipped from V and 5 bases from J, the junction kept 6 bases outside the gene matches. J is TRBJ2-1 and V is TRBV29-1; 11 positions match TRBD1. This receptor was identified in a human donor in good health (CMV status not recorded). Some clones in this sample may be carry-over from other donors' samples. Sequencing was carried out using PBMCs. CDR3 residues: CSVRDRGRHNEQFF. CDR3 nucleotide sequence: TGCAGCGTGAGGGACAGGGGGAGACACAATGAGCAGTTCTTC.